This TCR beta chain was captured by sequencing in a study of identical twins. A few counts support this clonotype. The antigen is unknown. TCRdb fed the 5' RACE reads into MiXCR, producing one record per CDR3 protein. The data show 470,000 or so distinct CDR3 sequences, with approximately 25% seen just once and approximately 2.9% held by the top ten. Whole-study results and caveats: One should note that invariant MAIT and iNKT cells could partly confound zero-insertion analyses.

The germline CDR1 and CDR2 sequences are SGHDT and YYEEEE. Trimming took 3 bases from V and 3 from J; bases not matched to a gene: 5. The CDR3 is made up of 15 amino acids. These same data were also listed under a study on T cells expressing NK-cell markers. Per that study: With an anti-gamma-delta TCR antibody, sorting in several experiments was kept to alpha-beta TCR T cells.

The sample comprised CD4+ T cells sorted from blood. This clonotype originated in a woman under 30 in good health. The rearrangement uses TRBV5-6 and TRBJ2-7, with TRBD1 matching over 11 bases. CDR3 in amino acids: CASSSDRGLLYEQYF. The CDR3 nucleotides read TGTGCCAGCAGCTCGGACAGGGGGCTTCTCTACGAGCAGTACTTC.